The clone carrying this T cell receptor beta chain appeared once. The sample originates from a study of blood T cell repertoires in COVID-19. While infection was still active, Seattle patients were enrolled and then followed longitudinally. V lost 1 base and J lost 3; bases outside the gene matches: 3. Germline assignment: CDR1 LGHDT and CDR2 YNNKEL (reference sequence). The CDR3 contains 16 residues. Assay used: immunoSEQ multiplex PCR; TCRdb lists only in-frame clones, some missing. The table records about 90,000 clones, around 89% of them present only once. V is TRBV3-1 (or the pseudogene TRBV3-2) and J is TRBJ2-2; 9 bases fit TRBD1. The source is a man aged 45-60 years with COVID-19, enrolled during active disease. The sample consisted of peripheral blood. CDR3 DNA sequence: TGTGCCAGCAGCCAAGCTAGGACAGGGGACACCGGGGAGCTGTTTTTT. Protein: CASSQARTGDTGELFF.